A single sample gave rise to the 2 T cell receptor beta chains below, sequenced in a study of read filtering for tumor transcriptome and immune sequencing. This library used 300 to 450 ng RNA and molecular barcoded adaptors spanning alpha/delta and beta/gamma chains. Each CDR3 protein is one row after TCRdb ran MiXCR on the reads. Of about 38,000 distinct CDR3 sequences listed, approximately 15% were seen once; the top ten hold 25% to 35%. The material sequenced was a population of CD138-negative cells sorted from bone marrow. All receptors derive from a donor aged 40 or over with multiple myeloma.

Within the sample, this clonotype is medium-sized (0.01 to 0.1%). V and J are TRBV29-1 and TRBJ2-1, with TRBD2 matching 7 bases. Germline V CDR1 and CDR2: SQVTM, ANQGSEA. The J segment lost 8 bases and the V segment lost 7 bases, leaving 8 bases of the junction unmatched. This CDR3 contains 12 residues. CDR3 coding DNA: TGCAGCGAAAGGACTAGAATCGATGAGCAGTTCTTC. This encodes CSERTRIDEQFF.

This clonotype was observed a handful of times. The genes are TRBV7-2 and TRBJ2-3; 10 bases fit TRBD2. Germline V gene sequence: CDR1 SGHTA, CDR2 FQGNSA. V lost 4 bases to trimming and J lost 1 base; unmatched junction nucleotides: 2. The length of the CDR3 is 15 residues. CDR3 residues: CASSSAGGRTDTQYF. In DNA, the CDR3 is TGTGCCAGCAGCTCAGCGGGAGGGCGCACAGATACGCAGTATTTT.